This T cell receptor (beta chain) was profiled in a study of metastatic and nonmetastatic thyroid tumors (dated by TCRdb to the early 2020s). A note on the overall study: Repertoires from peripheral blood and from tumor or nodule tissue samples of malignant and benign thyroid patients were compared.

Results the study describes overall, beyond this receptor: TCR beta diversity was reported as significantly higher in malignant tumors than in benign nodules, in both blood and tumor samples.

Before undergoing thyroid surgery, none of the patients had been given any kind of treatment. Using T-cell receptor beta sequencing, the study looked back at clinical samples from patients collected from about 2011 to 2019. Library preparation was by PCR. The sequencer listed for this sample is Illumina HiSeq 4000. High-throughput sequencing was used to profile the TCR beta-chain CDR3 region of each patient. In the authors' own workflow: The researchers built a classifier to tell apart papillary thyroid cancer patients with distant metastasis, based on CDR3 differences among clinicopathological groups. To measure repertoire diversity the researchers used the Shannon index, while the Morisita-Horn index served to gauge how similar the tumor and blood repertoires were. Through fastp at Q25 and MiXCR, TCRdb rebuilt clones from the public reads, retaining in-frame beta chains. TCRdb, not the original authors, processed these V and J calls. Across this sample there are about 32,000 clones, with around 7.4% seen only once. 43% of the sample lies in the top ten.

This clone has a count of ten or more. The specificity of this receptor is unknown. No much larger clone is present one base from it, and per-base qualities are unavailable. The source is a female donor with papillary thyroid cancer or a benign thyroid nodule (not recorded which). Some clones in this sample may be carry-over from other donors' samples. Sequencing was performed on blood.

The sequenced DNA: TGTGCCAGCAGTTCCTTAGGGACTAGCGGGAGTGGGAATGAGCAGTTCTTC. This translates into CASSSLGTSGSGNEQFF. Recombination connected TRBV27 to TRBJ2-1; 14 bases in the middle match TRBD2. The CDR3 contains 17 residues, cysteine and phenylalanine counted. Here the CDR3 DNA is all that survives: 51 bases in frame from base 1. Here V drops 4 bases and J drops 7 bases, and the junction holds 9 bases not matched to any gene. The germline V gene (reference sequence) specifies MNHEY as CDR1 and SMNVEV as CDR2.